Below, 10 T cell receptor beta chains from the same sample are listed, as sequenced in a study of human T cells and chemical hapten exposure. TCRdb itself ran the RACE reads through MiXCR, one entry per CDR3 protein. Found here are tens of thousands of distinct CDR3 sequences, 9.3% of them singletons; the top ten hold 13%. Time point given: patch test 1, 2 weeks after DPC sensitization. Treatment given: therapeutic diphenylcyclopropenone sensitization with weekly scalp DPC. This specimen consisted of whole blood, obtained in connection with sensitization to the hapten diphenylcyclopropenone (DPC). The receptors were sampled from a woman aged 40-49 years with alopecia areata. Some clones in this sample may be carry-over from other donors' samples.

This clonotype came up many times. The V and J genes are TRBV6-2 or TRBV6-3 and TRBJ1-6, with D maybe TRBD1 (6 bases). Germline assignment: CDR1 MNHEY and CDR2 SVGEGT. CDR3 length: 13 residues. V was cut by 4 bases and J by 11 bases, with 12 bases left in between. The CDR3 loop reads CASSSQGATPLHF. The CDR3 DNA reads as TGTGCCAGCAGTTCACAGGGAGCTACACCCCTCCACTTT.

This clonotype was counted a few times. The gene calls are TRBV7-7 and TRBJ1-1; possible D gene TRBD1, 5 bases. The CDR3 totals 13 residues. V was cut by 5 bases and J by 4 bases, with 11 bases left in between. Per the germline V gene, CDR1 is SSHAT and CDR2 is FNYEAQ (reference sequence). The CDR3 region is CASSRGDGTEAFF. The CDR3 coding sequence is TGTGCCAGCAGCCGAGGGGACGGCACTGAAGCTTTCTTT.

The chain combines TRBV9 with TRBJ2-7; D might be TRBD1 (6 bases). The ends were cut back, 1 base at V and 4 bases at J, with 12 bases in the middle. This CDR3 comprises 14 residues. The V gene's germline CDR1 is SGDLS and CDR2 YYNGEE. The CDR3 sequence is CASSVLGQAYEQYF. CDR3 coding DNA: TGTGCCAGCAGCGTACTGGGACAAGCGTACGAGCAGTACTTC.

The rearrangement joins TRBV5-4 to TRBJ1-2; no reliable D call. The CDR3 contains 14 residues. The germline V and J ends were trimmed by 0 bases and 2 bases, with 8 bases remaining between them. CDR1 and CDR2 from the germline V gene are SGHNT and YYREEE (reference sequence). CDR3 coding DNA: TGTGCCAGCAGCTTGGACAGCTTAAACTATGGCTACACCTTC. This codes for CASSLDSLNYGYTF.

A few counts support this clonotype. The chain joins TRBV29-1 to TRBJ1-1, with 7 bases that match TRBD1. CDR3 length: 16 amino acids. The ends lost 1 base at V and 4 bases at J; junction bases unmatched: 12. CDR1 and CDR2 (germline): SQVTM, ANQGSEA. The CDR3 coding sequence is TGCAGCGTTGAAGTCAGGGGAAGCAAGGGGGCCACTGAAGCTTTCTTT. This sequence encodes CSVEVRGSKGATEAFF.

This clonotype was found a few times. The chain carries TRBV4-2 and TRBJ1-2; D is uncertain. With 0 bases removed from V and 1 base from J, the gap between germline ends came to 12 bases. CDR3 length equals 16 residues. CDR1 and CDR2 (germline): LGHNA, YNFKEQ. CDR3 DNA: TGTGCCAGCAGCCAAGATCCAACGGAGGGTAACTATGGCTACACCTTC. Protein sequence: CASSQDPTEGNYGYTF.

The sample holds a few counts of this clonotype. The gene calls are TRBV6-5 and TRBJ1-3, with D perhaps matching TRBD1 (6 bases). The CDR3 covers 15 residues. Deletions cut 2 bases from V and 3 bases from J, with 11 bases between. The germline V gene has CDR1 MNHEY and CDR2 SVGAGI. The CDR3 DNA sequence: TGTGCCAGCAGTTACCGGGGACAAGTTGGAAACACCATATATTTT. Protein product: CASSYRGQVGNTIYF.

The sample holds many counts of this clonotype. This chain uses TRBV7-2 with TRBJ2-7; D is unresolved. The CDR3 extends over 11 amino acids. Trimming took 5 bases from V and 2 from J, leaving 4 bases between them. From germline, CDR1 is SGHTA and CDR2 FQGNSA. The CDR3 spells CASSAPYEQYF. CDR3 in DNA: TGTGCCAGCAGCGCTCCCTACGAGCAGTACTTC.

In this sample, this clonotype turned up many times. The chain employs TRBV11-2 and TRBJ2-7, with a tentative D call TRBD1 (7 bases). Trimming stripped 5 bases from V and 0 bases from J, with 20 bases between. This CDR3 is built from 17 residues. CDR1 SGHAT and CDR2 FQNNGV come from the germline V gene. CDR3 coding DNA: TGTGCCAGCAGCCAAAGCCAGGGGGGTTTTGACTCCTACGAGCAGTACTTC. This encodes CASSQSQGGFDSYEQYF.

This clonotype was counted between two and nine times. J is TRBJ1-4 and V is TRBV6-1; possibly TRBD1 for D (5 bases). Germline CDR1 reads MNHNS; CDR2 reads SASEGT. The CDR3 has 13 residues. V was cut by 8 bases and J by 4 bases, with 11 bases left in between. The CDR3 DNA is TGTGCCAGCGAGGGGACGGGTAATGAAAAACTGTTTTTT. Translation: CASEGTGNEKLFF.